This is a list of T cell receptor beta chains from one sample in a study of T cell changes during pregnancy in multiple sclerosis. The protocol was immunoSEQ multiplex PCR, while the TCRdb copy is restricted to in-frame clones and leaves out a portion. The table lists tens of thousands of clones, 92% of them singletons. Specimen: CD4+ T cells from peripheral blood mononuclear cells, collected after pregnancy. Receptors originate from a female donor with multiple sclerosis, enrolled in a pregnancy study. The CDR3 runs from the conserved cysteine through the conserved F or W. Fields, in order: clone size, J gene, D gene, V gene, CDR3 DNA, CDR3 protein. D genes are given only for firm matches. Some rows have no size entry. The others give once, few or many, or a class for an expanded clone.

. | TRBJ2-1 | . | TRBV5-1 | TGCGCCAGCAGCGCTTTAGGGAGCTCCTACAATGAGCAGTTCTTC | CASSALGSSYNEQFF
. | TRBJ1-5 | . | TRBV18 | TGTGCCAGCTCACTTAACAGTCGAGATCAGCCCCAGCATTTT | CASSLNSRDQPQHF
. | TRBJ2-3 | . | TRBV7-3 | TGTGCCAGCAGCGTACTGGGGGGTCCGGGAGATACGCAGTATTTT | CASSVLGGPGDTQYF
. | TRBJ1-2 | . | TRBV20-1 | TGCAGTGCTATATTATTATATGGCTACACCTTC | CSAILLYGYTF
. | TRBJ2-3 | . | TRBV5-4 | TGTGCCAGCAGACTCCTCGGGGTGTCTAGCACAGATACGCAGTATTTT | CASRLLGVSSTDTQYF
once | TRBJ2-6 | . | TRBV5-4 | TGTGCCAGCAGCTCTCCTATCTCTGGGGCCAACGTCCTGACTTTC | CASSSPISGANVLTF
. | TRBJ2-7 | TRBD2 | TRBV7-6 | TGTGCCAGCAGCTTAGCTGCCTCTAGCGGGGGGGCCCCCTCCTACGAGCAGTACTTC | CASSLAASSGGAPSYEQYF
. | TRBJ2-1 | TRBD2 | TRBV7-2 | TGTGCCAGCAGCCGTACTAGCGGGGCCAATGAGCAGTTCTTC | CASSRTSGANEQFF
. | TRBJ1-2 | TRBD1 | TRBV6-5 | TGTGCCAGCAGTTACTCGAAAACAGGGGGCAACTATGGCTACACCTTC | CASSYSKTGGNYGYTF
. | TRBJ2-7 | TRBD2 | TRBV4-2 | TGTGCCAGCAGCCAAGGTCTAGCGGGGGGATCGTCCTACGAGCAGTACTTC | CASSQGLAGGSSYEQYF
. | TRBJ2-1 | . | TRBV7-2 | TGTGCCAGCAGCTTATTACGAGGTGAGCAGTTCTTC | CASSLLRGEQFF
. | TRBJ1-3 | TRBD1 | TRBV5-1 | TGCGCCAGCAGGCTGGACGGGACAGGGGACACCATATATTTT | CASRLDGTGDTIYF
. | TRBJ2-1 | TRBD1 | TRBV6-5 | TGTGCCAGCAGAACCGGGACAGGGGTCAATGAGCAGTTCTTC | CASRTGTGVNEQFF
. | TRBJ1-2 | . | TRBV11-1 | TGTGCCAGCAGCTCCCAGGGAGGCTATGGCTACACCTTC | CASSSQGGYGYTF
. | TRBJ1-5 | TRBD1 | TRBV19 | TGTGCCAGTAGTACTCTGACAGGGGAGGGATATAGCAATCAGCCCCAGCATTTT | CASSTLTGEGYSNQPQHF
. | TRBJ2-1 | TRBD2 | TRBV5-4 | TGTGCCAGCAGCTTGGCGACTAGCGGGGTTAACAATGAGCAGTTCTTC | CASSLATSGVNNEQFF
. | TRBJ2-4 | . | TRBV2 | TGTGCCAGCAGACAGGGTTTGGTGGCCAAAAACATTCAGTACTTC | CASRQGLVAKNIQYF
. | TRBJ2-4 | . | TRBV7-2 | TGTGCCAGCAGCTTAGGGACTGATAACATTCAGTACTTC | CASSLGTDNIQYF
. | TRBJ1-1 | . | TRBV29-1 | TGCAGCGTTCGATCCCGTCAGGGGAACACTGAAGCTTTCTTT | CSVRSRQGNTEAFF
. | TRBJ1-5 | . | TRBV6-6 | TGTGCCAGCAGTTACCCAAGTCCGGGAAACAATCAGCCCCAGCATTTT | CASSYPSPGNNQPQHF
. | TRBJ2-7 | . | TRBV10-3 | TGTGCCGCGAGAGGGAGGCTCTCCTACGAGCAGTACTTC | CAARGRLSYEQYF
. | TRBJ2-1 | TRBD2 | TRBV6-5 | TGTGCCAGCAGCCCGGGGGGGTTACGAAAGCAGTTCTTC | CASSPGGLRKQFF
. | TRBJ2-7 | . | TRBV28 | TGTGCCAGCAATCCCTCCGGGCCCGGGGGCGAGCAGTACTTC | CASNPSGPGGEQYF
. | TRBJ2-3 | TRBD2 | TRBV15 | TGTGCCACCAGCAGACTTGGCGGGGGGGCTGCGTGGGATACGCAGTATTTT | CATSRLGGGAAWDTQYF
. | TRBJ2-7 | TRBD1 | TRBV9 | TGTGCCAGCAGCGTATCGGCGACAGGGGCCTACGAGCAGTACTTC | CASSVSATGAYEQYF
once | TRBJ2-2 | . | TRBV5-1 | TGCGCCAGCAGCTTGGAGGATCCGGGGCTGTTTTTT | CASSLEDPGLFF
. | TRBJ1-4 | . | TRBV2 | TGTGCCAGCAGCCCACGGGGGGGACGTGAAAAACTGTTTTTT | CASSPRGGREKLFF
. | TRBJ2-5 | . | TRBV6-6 | TGTGCCAGCAGTCGGACAGAAGAGACCCAGTACTTC | CASSRTEETQYF
. | TRBJ2-3 | . | TRBV2 | TGTGCCAGCAGGGTACCGGGGTCAACAGATACGCAGTATTTT | CASRVPGSTDTQYF
. | TRBJ1-1 | . | TRBV7-2 | TGTGCCAGCAGCTGGGGACAGAACACTGAAGCTTTCTTT | CASSWGQNTEAFF